A single sample gave rise to the 6 T cell receptor beta chains below, sequenced in a study of T cells in tuberculosis. The protocol was immunoSEQ multiplex PCR, while the TCRdb copy is restricted to in-frame clones and leaves out a portion. The data show about 25,000 clones, with roughly 92% seen just once and roughly a sixth held by the top ten. Sequences were obtained from PBMCs. The source is a donor aged 10 to 29 with latent tuberculosis or without tuberculosis infection. Some clones in this sample may be carry-over from other donors' samples.

V and J are TRBV6-1 and TRBJ2-7, with 8 bases aligning to TRBD2. V shed 2 bases and J 2 bases; nucleotides not matched to a gene: 11. Germline V CDR1 and CDR2: MNHNS, SASEGT. This CDR3 is 17 amino acids long. The CDR3: CASSESYGGATTYEQYF. The DNA for the CDR3 is TGTGCCAGCAGTGAATCATACGGGGGGGCGACTACCTACGAGCAGTACTTC.

The gene calls are TRBV5-4 and TRBJ2-3, with D possibly TRBD2 on 6 matching bases. The CDR3 sequence is 15 residues long. In germline, CDR1 is SGHNT, CDR2 YYREEE (reference sequence). V lost 4 bases and J lost 4, with 16 bases in between. As DNA, the CDR3 is TGTGCCAGCAGCCCATACGGTCTAGCGTCAGATACGCAGTATTTT. Translated: CASSPYGLASDTQYF.

V gene TRBV27 combines with J gene TRBJ1-2; the match to TRBD1 covers 7 bases. V was pared by 9 bases and J by 4 bases, with 5 bases of the junction left unmatched. CDR1 and CDR2 from the germline V gene are MNHEY and SMNVEV (reference sequence). There are 12 residues in the CDR3. The CDR3 protein is CASRGLGYGYTF. The CDR3 nucleotides read TGTGCCAGTAGGGGGCTCGGCTATGGCTACACCTTC.

V and J are TRBV30 and TRBJ2-7, with unresolved D. Germline CDR1 GTSNPN, CDR2 SVGIG (reference sequence). V lost 2 bases to trimming and J lost 2 bases, with 10 bases between them. The CDR3 is 13 residues long. The chain's CDR3 is CAWSKNNPYEQYF. CDR3 sequence (DNA): TGTGCCTGGAGTAAAAATAATCCCTACGAGCAGTACTTC.

V is TRBV2 and J is TRBJ1-1; the D gene is possibly TRBD1 (5 bases). V shed 4 bases and J shed 0 bases, with 9 bases lying between them. CDR3 length equals 14 residues. The V gene's germline CDR1 is SNHLY and CDR2 FYNNEI. CDR3 bases: TGTGCCAGCAGTGTTCGACAGATGAACACTGAAGCTTTCTTT. This gives the protein CASSVRQMNTEAFF.

This clone was detected only a few times. The chain carries TRBV5-8 and TRBJ2-3; TRBD1 is a possible D gene (5 bases). CDR1 SGHTS and CDR2 YDEGEE come from the germline V gene. Trimming cost V 0 bases and J 0 bases, with 8 bases left between them. This CDR3 is built from 15 residues. The CDR3 sequence is CASSLGQGSTDTQYF. CDR3 nucleotides: TGTGCCAGCAGCTTGGGGCAGGGAAGCACAGATACGCAGTATTTT.